This T cell receptor (beta chain) was sequenced during a study of T cell changes during pregnancy in multiple sclerosis. Trimming took 4 bases from V and 6 from J; bases not matched to a gene: 7. The CDR3 is 14 amino acids. Germline CDR1 reads SGHTS; CDR2 reads YDEGEE. Here immunoSEQ multiplex PCR was the method, and the copy in TCRdb shows in-frame clones only, minus some. The table has 30,000 to 35,000 clones, roughly 90% seen once. This chain connects TRBV5-8 to TRBJ2-1, with 7 bases fitting TRBD2. Sequenced material: CD8+ T cells from peripheral blood mononuclear cells, taken after pregnancy. The clonotype comes from a female donor with multiple sclerosis, enrolled in a pregnancy study. CDR3 sequence (DNA): TGTGCCAGCAGCGGAGGGAGGGGTACCAATGAGCAGTTCTTC. This gives the protein CASSGGRGTNEQFF.